The 13 T cell receptor beta chains below were found in one sample sequenced in a study of blood T cell repertoires in COVID-19. TCRdb's table, derived via immunoSEQ multiplex PCR, lists solely in-frame clones and lacks some. The table lists roughly 140,000 clones, under 90% of them singletons. Source material: PBMCs or T cells enriched from blood (not recorded which). Receptors originate from a man over 45 who had recovered from COVID-19.

The chain employs TRBV9 and TRBJ1-1; a weak D match, TRBD1 (6 bases). Germline V gene lookup returns CDR1 SGDLS and CDR2 YYNGEE. V dropped 4 bases and J dropped 1 base, with 11 bases sitting between them. CDR3 length equals 14 residues. DNA of the CDR3: TGTGCCAGCAGCCCAGGACAGCAGAACACTGAAGCTTTCTTT. It translates to CASSPGQQNTEAFF.

This clone showed up just once. The gene calls are TRBV12-3 or TRBV12-4 and TRBJ2-1, with TRBD2 as a possible D gene (6 bases). The germline V and J ends were trimmed by 5 bases and 15 bases, with 17 bases remaining between them. The CDR3 contains 12 residues. The DNA for the CDR3 is TGTGCCAGCAGTCCCTCGCGGGGCTTGCGGTTCTTC. Protein product: CASSPSRGLRFF.

The chain is built from TRBV2 and TRBJ1-6; 9 positions agree with TRBD1. Germline values: CDR1 SNHLY, CDR2 FYNNEI. CDR3 length: 19 amino acids. Trimming cost V 2 bases and J 9 bases; bases outside gene matches: 17. CDR3 sequence: CASSERASRDRVYRSPLHF. CDR3 bases: TGTGCCAGCAGTGAAAGGGCTAGCCGGGACAGGGTTTATCGTTCACCCCTCCACTTT.

This clone has a single count. The chain joins TRBV7-8 to TRBJ1-4; TRBD1 matches at 8 bases. The CDR3 contains 15 residues. Germline-derived CDR1 and CDR2 are SGHVS and FQNEAQ. The trim removed 5 bases at V and 8 bases at J, leaving 10 bases unmatched. This CDR3 reads CASSPRQGSREKLFF. The CDR3 DNA reads as TGTGCCAGCAGCCCCCGACAGGGGAGCCGCGAAAAACTGTTTTTT.

The V and J genes are TRBV30 and TRBJ2-6, with TRBD2 matching 8 bases. This CDR3 comprises 17 residues. After removal of 2 bases from V and 2 bases from J, the junction contained 8 bases not matched to a gene. The germline V gene encodes CDR1 GTSNPN and CDR2 SVGIG (reference sequence). The CDR3 region is CAWSFLREGTGANVLTF. Here the CDR3 DNA reads TGTGCCTGGAGTTTTCTTCGGGAGGGCACTGGGGCCAACGTCCTGACTTTC.

V is TRBV6-5 and J is TRBJ2-3; 8 nucleotides match TRBD1. The CDR3 totals 15 residues. Trimming cost V 1 base and J 5 bases; bases outside gene matches: 5. Germline V gene lookup returns CDR1 MNHEY and CDR2 SVGAGI. The chain's CDR3 is CASSYFHRGLDTQYF. In DNA, the CDR3 is TGTGCCAGCAGTTACTTTCACAGGGGGTTAGATACGCAGTATTTT.

This clone was picked up one time. CDR3 DNA sequence: TGTGCCAGTAGCATGGGGCAGTTACAAGAGACCCAGTACTTC. It encodes CASSMGQLQETQYF. This chain joins TRBV19 and TRBJ2-5; perhaps TRBD1 as D (5 bases). This CDR3 is built from 14 residues. Between the trimmed V and J ends, which lost 6 bases and 2 bases, there was a span of 13 bases. Germline lookup yields CDR1 LNHDA and CDR2 SQIVND (reference sequence).

This clone appeared once. This chain links TRBV6-5 with TRBJ1-6, with 8 bases aligning to TRBD1. This CDR3 has 14 residues. Germline CDR1 MNHEY, CDR2 SVGAGI. The V segment lost 7 bases and the J segment 9 bases; nucleotides outside the gene matches: 8. CDR3 sequence (DNA): TGTGCCAGCAATCGAGGACAGGGCGGTTCACCCCTCCACTTT. This gives the protein CASNRGQGGSPLHF.

The genes are TRBV4-2 and TRBJ2-7; D possibly corresponds to TRBD2 (7 bases). The CDR3 is 16 residues long. The V gene lost 3 bases and the J gene lost 6 bases, with 21 bases spanning the gap. Germline CDR1 is LGHNA and CDR2 is YNFKEQ. CDR3 coding DNA: TGTGCCAGCAGCCAGGATCAAGACGGGGGGCCGAGCGAGCAGTACTTC. Amino acid sequence: CASSQDQDGGPSEQYF.

This clone has a handful of counts. V is TRBV10-3 and J is TRBJ1-4; D call uncertain. Trimming took off 10 bases at V and 2 bases at J, with 14 bases between the two ends. CDR1 is ENHRY and CDR2 is SYGVKD in the germline V gene. This CDR3 comprises 14 residues. The DNA of the CDR3 is TGTGCCACCGCGGGCGGAGTTACTAATGAAAAACTGTTTTTT. It specifies CATAGGVTNEKLFF.

The chain joins TRBV6-6 to TRBJ1-2; 7 nucleotides agree with TRBD1. Losses at the gene ends were 2 bases for V and 6 bases for J; bases not matched to a gene: 6. Looked up from germline, CDR1 is MNHNY and CDR2 is SVGAGI (reference sequence). The length of the CDR3 is 14 residues. The CDR3 is CASSYITGADGYTF. The CDR3 nucleotides are TGTGCCAGCAGTTACATTACAGGGGCCGATGGCTACACCTTC.

This clone was seen a few times. The rearrangement uses TRBV12-5 and TRBJ1-2; 9 bases are shared with TRBD1. Per the germline V gene, CDR1 is LGHNT and CDR2 is FRNRAP. The V and J ends lost 2 bases and 4 bases, in that order; junction bases with no gene match: 8. This CDR3 is built from 16 residues. The CDR3 is CASGLPPGQGLYGYTF. CDR3 bases: TGTGCTAGTGGTTTGCCGCCGGGACAGGGTCTCTATGGCTACACCTTC.

The chain recombines TRBV5-5 with TRBJ2-1; 8 nucleotides line up with TRBD1. Germline trimming cut 4 bases from V and 2 bases from J; bases unmatched to any gene: 11. Germline V gene sequence: CDR1 SGHKS, CDR2 YYEKEE (reference sequence). The CDR3 contains 17 residues. CDR3 residues: CASSPLPRTGTYNEQFF. CDR3 DNA: TGTGCCAGCAGCCCTCTCCCCAGGACAGGGACCTACAATGAGCAGTTCTTC.